This T cell receptor beta chain came from a study of cytomegalovirus exposure and HLA in healthy donors (dated 2017 in TCRdb). General notes on the study: An earlier analysis of roughly 500 of the donors reported 250 to 300 Gb of sequence data and 117 million unique TCR beta sequences from about 179 million T cells. An early release covering around 630 HLA-typed donors comprised 250 to 350 gigabases of sequencing data and roughly 86 million unique TCR sequences. Of the roughly 390 genotyped donors, 70% to 90% were placed in the genetic ancestry cluster associated with self-reported Caucasian donors. The study was designed to test whether signatures of past pathogen exposure could be identified by cataloging public T cell receptors. Using immunosequencing, the study profiled T cell repertoires from 550 to 750 subjects and related those repertoires to cytomegalovirus serostatus. Besides the first cohort of approximately 670 subjects, a separate validation cohort made up of 120 different subjects was used. To predict cytomegalovirus infection status, the study brought together high-throughput TCR immunosequencing, statistical association of individual TCRs with disease status, and machine learning. A later analysis re-examined previously published TCR beta repertoires from several hundred donors and added high-resolution HLA genotyping to investigate patterns of TCR occurrence. Rather than using new phenotypic data, the later analysis identified candidate immune exposures from TCR beta sequences and from how often those sequences occurred across donors. To decide whether each TCR beta V gene segment behaved as functional or pseudogenic, an earlier analysis of some 540 of the donors relied on high-throughput TCR beta sequencing. Donor age, sex, ethnicity and CMV serostatus were compiled alongside the repertoire data. A later genetic analysis used genome-wide SNP genotypes for about three fifths of the 666 donors, treating that subset as a discovery cohort. All discovery cohort repertoires had been generated using a single sequencing platform. Class I and class II HLA loci were covered by the typing at four-digit resolution. Typing coverage varied by locus: roughly 629-640 donors for A, B, C, DRB1 and DQB1; roughly 520 for DQA1; 600 to 610 for DPA1; 400 to 480 for DPB1. Because of strong linkage in the cohort, four to six DR-DQ haplotypes were treated as single units for association and clustering. Among 300 to 450 genotyped donors of the cohort, an average of roughly 240,000 unique TCR beta nucleotide sequences were sequenced per donor, roughly 20% of them non-productive. Here is what the overall study found, with its caveats: HLA typing was unavailable for some donors at each locus, so association tests used only the typed subset. The sequencing pipeline was judged likely to have produced a cluster of highly shared sequence variants as a technical artifact. Some IMGT-functional V segments, including TRBV6-2 and TRBV6-3, could not be told apart with the 87-base-pair reads, so those segments were excluded. While some public TCRs were present in many individuals, most TCR sequences turned up only very rarely across donors. In an earlier analysis of more than 500 of the donors, most TCR beta V segments appeared in productive rearrangements about 87% or about 30% of the time, broadly matching IMGT annotations. The earlier analysis of nearly 600 of the donors excluded some 16 rarely observed V segments, including chromosome 9 orphons, because counts were too low. Compared with equally common non-associated chains, HLA-associated TCR beta chains in a later analysis were more clonally expanded and had lower generation probabilities. At a false discovery rate of 0.05, a later analysis linked 16,000 or so TCR beta sequences to specific HLA alleles. The only immune exposure information available for the cohort was CMV serostatus. This cohort had only TCR beta chains sequenced, and the lack of alpha or paired-chain data limited which features could be detected. The classifier was reported to diagnose cytomegalovirus status with high specificity and sensitivity in both the original and validation cohorts. A total of 150 or so TCR beta chains were listed by the study as associated with cytomegalovirus. Correlated functional status among segregating V segments might reflect linkage disequilibrium, but an unknown experimental factor could not be ruled out. Several of the top co-occurrence clusters appeared to be linked to parvovirus B19, influenza, CMV and Epstein-Barr virus, according to a later analysis. Compared with the 666-donor mean, donors in an Asian-associated ancestry cluster had fewer N-insertions in productive TCRs, according to a later genetic analysis. In a later analysis, most CMV-associated TCR beta chains were found to appear HLA-restricted, with HLA associations seemingly driven largely by CMV exposure. Strong co-occurrence of HLA alleles, especially DR and DQ, made assigning TCR associations to individual alleles difficult. Sequencing depth was assumed to be roughly uniform across donors in the presence/absence analyses, though that assumption may not hold. The authors suggested that the approach could potentially be generalized to other disease states and immunological phenotypes. In a later genetic analysis, a missense DCLRE1C variant was associated with V-gene and J-gene trimming of TCR beta chains, and the association was replicated in an independent cohort. A later analysis found that TCR association rates varied across HLA loci, with DRB1 alleles showing the most associated TCRs and HLA-C alleles the fewest. In vitro tests confirmed that a few of the cytomegalovirus-associated TCR beta chains recognize cytomegalovirus antigens. A further reported finding was that TCR beta sequences accurately predicted the HLA-A and HLA-B alleles for most subjects in the first cohort.

As regards this clone: Its target antigen remains unknown. Base-call qualities are not available, and no considerably larger clone is one nucleotide away.

The receptor library was made with the immunoSEQ multiplex PCR assay. For the multiplex PCR, a mixture combining 60 forward primers for TCR Vbeta segments and 13 reverse primers for TCR Jbeta segments was used. A multiplex PCR assay on genomic DNA amplified the CDR3 region of rearranged TCR beta genes. Amplified TCR beta libraries were sequenced as 87-base-pair reads on the Illumina HiSeq System. The authors' analysis ran thus. In a later analysis, around 80 million unique TCR beta chains were counted across the 500 to 700 repertoires, and roughly 11 million of these chains were shared by at least two donors. Raw reads were error-corrected and collapsed into unique sequences by a nearest-neighbor algorithm in which closely related sequences were merged to remove PCR and sequencing errors. Alignment of CDR3 sequences to IMGT reference sequences was used to assign V, D and J gene segments. For a sequence to be retained, a match of at least six nucleotides was required to both a V gene segment and a J gene segment. Rearrangements were called productive when the CDR3 lacked stop codons and stayed in frame with V and J; all others were non-productive. Following IMGT convention, CDR3 was defined as the stretch from the second conserved V-encoded cysteine up to the conserved J-encoded phenylalanine. Sequences without an unambiguous match to a single V gene segment were excluded from the earlier analysis of 450 to 650 of the donors. In an earlier analysis of approximately 610 of the donors, V segments were called functional above 56.7% productive rearrangements and were called segregating when the between-donor standard deviation exceeded 5%. A statistical classification framework was developed to diagnose cytomegalovirus status using the catalog of TCR beta chain sequences. In a later analysis, TCR nucleotide sequences were compared against IMGT/GENE-DB human TR gene sequences so that V and J genes could be assigned. A later analysis assigned CDR3 sequences and most-parsimonious VDJ recombination scenarios with the TCRdist pipeline. In a later analysis, each TCR beta chain was defined by its CDR3 amino acid sequence together with its V-gene family, and reads without a unique V-gene family were excluded. In a later analysis, approximately 640 highly shared, low-generation-probability nucleotide sequences were removed to address suspected cross-contamination and a sequencing artifact. A later analysis calculated a clonal expansion index for each public chain from normalized within-repertoire ranks of inferred template counts. In a later analysis, generation probabilities were computed using a VDJ recombination model fitted to out-of-frame rearrangements, and the results were checked against IGoR. A later analysis scored TCR-TCR, TCR-HLA and TCR-CMV co-occurrence with hypergeometric tests, applying a repertoire-size bias correction to TCR pairs. In a later analysis, false discovery rates were estimated by permuting HLA or CMV assignments 20 times. In a later analysis, co-occurring TCRs were grouped using DBSCAN, and TCRdist sequence similarity was added for clustering within HLA-allele-positive subsets. For co-occurrence clustering, repertoires with fewer than 30,000 or more than 120,000 public chains were excluded, along with about five repertoires with anomalous nucleotide sharing. The immuneACCESS repertoire file appears here via TCRdb, limited to in-frame rearrangements. These files lack a portion of the clones; in checked studies, under half of the deficit traces to unresolved V genes, and the cause of the others is not known. Clone size and the V and J calls come from that table; the DNA yielded D and trimming. For this sample the table gives around 100,000 clones, of which about 67% were detected only once. Around 15% of the sample is held by the ten biggest clonotypes.

The cysteine opens and the phenylalanine closes a CDR3 of 14 amino acids. Only CDR3 DNA remains: 42 bases, in frame from the first base. The germline V gene encodes CDR1 SGHTA and CDR2 FQGNSA. The junction shows trimming of 6 bases on V and 2 bases on J, plus 12 bases between the germline ends. In total, fewer than 750 healthy bone marrow donors made up the cohort. At the time of sampling, every cohort member was nominally healthy, though immune exposures that went unrecorded were likely present. The donor was CMV seropositive and belonged to the group of 250 to 350 seropositive cohort members. A peripheral blood sample was collected from each donor, and TCR beta sequencing was performed on peripheral blood mononuclear cells. Genomic DNA extraction from the blood cell samples was performed with the Qiagen DNeasy Blood Extraction Kit.

Here the chain combines TRBV7-2 and TRBJ2-3, with a weak D call of TRBD2 (5 bases match). Sequencing was performed on PBMCs. This clonotype was obtained from a woman between 18 and 30 years old in good health and CMV-seropositive. The DNA sequence is given as TGTGCCAGCAGGCGCACTAGGGACACAGATACGCAGTATTTT. Its translation reads: CASRRTRDTDTQYF. Where the CDR3 stops, the reference TRBV7-2 and TRBJ2-3 genes take over; the full variable domain is GAGVSQSPSNKVTEKGKDVELRCDPISGHTALYWYRQSLGQGLEFLIYFQGNSAPDKSGLPSDRFSAERTGGSVSTLTIQRTQQEDSAVYLCASRRTRDTDTQYFGPGTRLTVL.